The 32 T cell receptor beta chains reported below all come from one sample, sequenced in a study of metastatic and nonmetastatic thyroid tumors. TCRdb re-clonotyped the PCR reads via MiXCR. This table has about 16,000 clones, 9.5% to 15% appearing once. Every patient underwent thyroid surgery untreated. The sample taken for sequencing was blood. These receptor sequences come from a female donor with papillary thyroid cancer or a benign thyroid nodule (not recorded which). Some clones in this sample may be carry-over from other donors' samples.

Ten or more counts support this clone. V usage is TRBV19 and J usage is TRBJ1-2, with D hard to call. V was trimmed by 7 bases and J by 0 bases, leaving 12 bases between them. The germline gives CDR1 LNHDA, CDR2 SQIVND (reference sequence). There are 14 residues in the CDR3. The CDR3 region is CASILYRTNYGYTF. The DNA for the CDR3 is TGTGCCAGTATTCTCTACCGGACTAACTATGGCTACACCTTC.

The V call is TRBV11-1, the J call TRBJ1-2; 10 bases line up with TRBD1. This CDR3 spans 16 amino acids. Germline CDR1 SGHAT, CDR2 FQDESV (reference sequence). The V gene end was trimmed by 5 bases and the J gene end by 5 bases; junction bases not matched to a gene: 11. CDR3 sequence: CASSRGTGAQHYGYTF. Here the CDR3 DNA reads TGTGCCAGCAGCCGAGGGACAGGGGCTCAACATTATGGCTACACCTTC.

This chain uses TRBV11-3 with TRBJ2-3, with 10 bases aligning to TRBD1. V shed 5 bases and J 2 bases; nucleotides not matched to a gene: 4. This CDR3 is 15 amino acids long. The germline CDR1 and CDR2 sequences are SGHNT and YENEEA. CDR3 sequence (DNA): TGTGCCAGCAGCCAAAGACAGGGGGCCACAGATACGCAGTATTTT. Translation gives CASSQRQGATDTQYF.

This clone was picked up many times. This sequence joins TRBV24-1 and TRBJ2-3, with D possibly called TRBD1 or TRBD2 (5 bases each). The CDR3 has 13 residues. Germline lookup yields CDR1 KGHDR and CDR2 SFDVKD. V was trimmed by 9 bases and J by 2 bases, leaving 11 bases between them. CDR3 sequence: CATSIGATDTQYF. CDR3 coding DNA: TGTGCCACCTCTATCGGGGCCACAGATACGCAGTATTTT.

This clone was recorded at least ten times. The V gene is TRBV6-5, the J gene TRBJ2-2; 14 nucleotides match TRBD2. Germline-derived CDR1 and CDR2 are MNHEY and SVGAGI. The J segment lost 4 bases and the V segment lost 1 base, leaving 11 bases of the junction unmatched. The CDR3 is 20 residues long. The CDR3 spells CASSYFQPGLAGVATGELFF. CDR3 DNA: TGTGCCAGCAGTTACTTCCAACCGGGACTAGCGGGAGTAGCCACCGGGGAGCTGTTTTTT.

This clone occurred many times. A junction end diverges from the germline sequence, so it may reflect a read error. The chain has TRBV20-1 and TRBJ2-7; D is possibly TRBD2 (6 bases). Germline V gene lookup returns CDR1 DFQATT and CDR2 SNEGSKA (reference sequence). This CDR3 spans 11 amino acids. The DNA for the CDR3 is TGCAGTGCTAGAGATGTATACGGGACTCTCTTC. Translated: CSARDVYGTLF.

This clone appeared many times. The same CDR3 arises from other DNA sequences in this sample as well. This sequence joins TRBV18 and TRBJ1-1; no firm D call. Looked up from germline, CDR1 is KGHSH and CDR2 is LQKENI. Trimming removed 4 bases at V and 7 bases at J, with 7 bases between. The CDR3 length is 11 residues. CDR3 coding DNA: TGTGCCAGCTCACGTAGGGATGAAGCTTTCTTT. Protein sequence: CASSRRDEAFF.

This clone has a count of ten or more. This chain connects TRBV5-5 to TRBJ2-5; D not certain. This CDR3 spans 13 amino acids. V gave up 4 bases and J gave up 3 bases, with 10 bases separating them. Germline CDR1 is SGHKS and CDR2 is YYEKEE (reference sequence). CDR3 nucleotides: TGTGCCAGCAGCCGAGACTTCAAAGAGACCCAGTACTTC. Translation: CASSRDFKETQYF.

This clone was seen only once. The chain carries TRBV5-1 and TRBJ2-3; a possible D gene is TRBD2 (6 bases). Deletions cut 4 bases from V and 5 bases from J, with 14 bases between. The CDR3 is 14 residues long. CDR1 SGHRS and CDR2 YFSETQ come from the germline V gene. The CDR3 sequence is CASSRGTQGDTQYF. For the CDR3, the DNA is TGCGCCAGCAGCCGGGGGACCCAAGGAGATACGCAGTATTTT.

In its sample, this clone was seen many times. This chain links TRBV5-1 with TRBJ1-5, with 8 bases lining up with TRBD1. V dropped 0 bases and J dropped 6; count of bases not matched to a gene: 8. Germline V gene data show CDR1 as SGHRS and CDR2 as YFSETQ. The CDR3 runs to 16 residues. CDR3 DNA: TGCGCCAGCAGCTTGGCCCCAGGGGGCGCGGGTCAGCCCCAGCATTTT. Translating it yields CASSLAPGGAGQPQHF.

Worth noting for this clone: This could be a read error, since a much larger clone is one nucleotide away. The genes are TRBV4-3 and TRBJ2-7; D is uncertain. This CDR3 is 13 amino acids long. CDR1 LGHNA and CDR2 YSLEER come from the germline V gene. The CDR3 here is CASSQDPTNEQCF. The DNA of the CDR3 is TGCGCCAGCAGCCAAGATCCCACTAACGAGCAGTGCTTC.

At least ten counts were recorded for this clone. The chain joins TRBV3-1 to TRBJ2-1, with TRBD2 matching 14 bases. Germline V gene lookup returns CDR1 LGHDT and CDR2 YNNKEL (reference sequence). The CDR3 sequence is 15 residues long. The trim removed 3 bases at V and 9 bases at J, leaving 4 bases unmatched. The CDR3 DNA reads as TGTGCCAGCAGCCAGGGACTAGCGGGAGCTTTTGAGCAGTTCTTC. It translates to CASSQGLAGAFEQFF.

In its sample, this clone was seen many times. This chain links TRBV4-2 with TRBJ2-5; 7 nucleotides line up with TRBD2. The trim removed 0 bases at V and 7 bases at J, leaving 5 bases unmatched. This CDR3 contains 14 residues. Germline CDR1 is LGHNA and CDR2 is YNFKEQ. The CDR3 loop reads CASSQDRRGRTQYF. DNA for the CDR3: TGTGCCAGCAGCCAAGATCGGCGGGGGAGGACCCAGTACTTC.

This clone was seen many times. The chain employs TRBV10-3 and TRBJ1-5, with D hard to call. Germline CDR1 is ENHRY and CDR2 is SYGVKD. Trimming cost V 3 bases and J 4 bases, with 4 bases left between them. CDR3 length: 12 amino acids. In DNA, the CDR3 is TGTGCCATCAGTGATCGGAATCAGCCCCAGCATTTT. Translated, it gives CAISDRNQPQHF.

Ten or more counts support this clone. The V and J genes are TRBV5-1 and TRBJ2-7, with 9 positions matching TRBD2. Germline loops: CDR1 SGHRS, CDR2 YFSETQ. V dropped 6 bases and J dropped 4; count of bases not matched to a gene: 8. This CDR3 region has 14 residues. CDR3 residues: CASMLAGDGYEQYF. The CDR3 DNA sequence: TGCGCCAGCATGTTAGCGGGAGATGGGTACGAGCAGTACTTC.

This clone appeared a few times. This chain connects TRBV11-3 to TRBJ2-2; either TRBD1 or TRBD2 may supply D (5 bases each). The CDR3 totals 14 residues. V gave up 5 bases and J gave up 17 bases, with 24 bases separating them. Germline V gene lookup returns CDR1 SGHNT and CDR2 YENEEA. CDR3 amino acids: CASSRSGNTGDLFF. As DNA, the CDR3 is TGTGCCAGCAGCCGGTCAGGGAACACCGGGGATCTTTTTTTT.

This clone was seen more than once but under ten times. This sequence joins TRBV10-2 and TRBJ2-3; no definite D call. The CDR3 contains 12 residues. With 9 bases removed from V and 3 bases from J, the gap between germline ends came to 10 bases. The germline CDR1 and CDR2 sequences are WSHSY and SAAADI. In DNA, the CDR3 is TGCGCCAGTAAGGCGAGTACAGATACGCAGTATTTT. Residues: CASKASTDTQYF.

This clone was counted ten times or more. V and J are TRBV24-1 and TRBJ2-1; 8 nucleotides line up with TRBD2. After removal of 6 bases from V and 0 bases from J, the junction contained 0 bases not matched to a gene. The CDR3 consists of 14 residues. Germline CDR1 and CDR2: KGHDR and SFDVKD. CDR3 amino acids: CATSLAGSYNEQFF. CDR3 nucleotide sequence: TGTGCCACCAGTCTAGCGGGCTCCTACAATGAGCAGTTCTTC.

By sample share, this clone is medium-sized. V gene TRBV28 combines with J gene TRBJ1-5, with D unclear. Germline CDR1 reads MDHEN; CDR2 reads SYDVKM. The CDR3 spans 15 residues. Trimming shortened V by 3 bases and J by 4 bases, and 13 bases separated the two germline ends. CDR3 DNA: TGTGCCAGCAGTTTTACAGTATTCCTAAATCAGCCCCAGCATTTT. Its protein is CASSFTVFLNQPQHF.

This clone was observed a handful of times. One junction end disagrees with the germline gene, perhaps due to a read error. V and J are TRBV27 and TRBJ1-2, with D unclear. This CDR3 has 12 amino acids. Germline V CDR1 and CDR2: MNHEY, SMNVEV (reference sequence). CDR3 nucleotide sequence: TGTGCCAGTGCGTCCGTGGCGTATGACTACACCTTC. Its translation: CASASVAYDYTF.

At least ten counts were recorded for this clone. The chain uses TRBV5-6 and TRBJ1-2, with 9 bases lining up with TRBD1. The germline V gene encodes CDR1 SGHDT and CDR2 YYEEEE. The CDR3 is made up of 14 amino acids. The ends lost 4 bases at V and 8 bases at J; junction bases unmatched: 9. CDR3 amino acids: CASSIRDRAGGYTF. The CDR3, as DNA: TGTGCCAGCAGCATCCGGGACAGGGCCGGCGGCTACACCTTC.

This clone rates as medium-sized (0.01 to 0.1%). The chain recombines TRBV6-2 or TRBV6-3 with TRBJ2-1; 10 positions agree with TRBD1. The CDR3 runs 16 residues. Germline CDR1 and CDR2: MNHEY and SVGEGT. After removal of 7 bases from V and 6 bases from J, the junction contained 12 bases not matched to a gene. This CDR3 reads CASTEPRQGAGNEQFF. The CDR3 nucleotides are TGTGCCAGCACCGAGCCTCGACAGGGGGCCGGCAATGAGCAGTTCTTC.

A note on this clone: This could be a read error, since a much larger clone is one nucleotide away. This sequence joins TRBV7-3 and TRBJ2-1; 8 bases are shared with TRBD1. This CDR3 spans 17 amino acids. CDR1 is SGHTA and CDR2 is FQGTGA in the germline V gene. The V segment lost 5 bases and the J segment 9 bases; nucleotides outside the gene matches: 18. In DNA form, the CDR3 reads TGTGCCAGCAGCCCACGAGGGGGGACAGGCCCCTCTGGTGAGCAGTTCTTC. Translation: CASSPRGGTGPSGEQFF.

This clone occurred many times. The chain joins TRBV20-1 to TRBJ2-3; 8 bases are shared with TRBD2. From germline, CDR1 is DFQATT and CDR2 SNEGSKA (reference sequence). V shed 5 bases and J 5 bases; nucleotides not matched to a gene: 6. The CDR3 sequence is 13 residues long. The CDR3 protein is CSAHSGAGDTQYF. In DNA, the CDR3 is TGCAGTGCTCATAGCGGGGCGGGAGATACGCAGTATTTT.

The gene calls are TRBV11-3 and TRBJ2-5; D ambiguous. The CDR3 has 15 residues. Trimming cost V 3 bases and J 2 bases, with 13 bases left between them. Per germline, CDR1 SGHNT and CDR2 YENEEA. Written as DNA, the CDR3 is TGTGCCAGCAGCTTGGGGTTGACAACTCAAGAGACCCAGTACTTC. Translating gives CASSLGLTTQETQYF. Filled out from reference TRBV11-3 and TRBJ2-5, the complete variable domain reads EAGVVQSPRYKIIEKKQPVAFWCNPISGHNTLYWYLQNLGQGPELLIRYENEEAVDDSQLPKDRFSAERLKGVDSTLKIQPAELGDSAVYLCASSLGLTTQETQYFGPGTRLLVL.

By sample share, this clone is medium-sized (0.01 to 0.1%). This rearrangement joins TRBV12-3 or TRBV12-4 to TRBJ2-2; TRBD2 matches at 9 bases. The CDR3 extends over 14 amino acids. J lost 1 base, V lost 8 bases, and 2 bases had no gene match. CDR3 DNA sequence: TGTGCCAGCGGGACTAGCCAGAACACCGGGGAGCTGTTTTTT. Protein sequence: CASGTSQNTGELFF.

This clone was seen a few times. A much larger clone lies a single base off, so this may be a read error. This sequence joins TRBV5-1 and TRBJ2-5; no reliable D call. Germline V lookup: CDR1 SGHRS, CDR2 YFSETQ. Trimming pared 1 base from V and 1 base from J, leaving 5 bases between. This CDR3 region has 13 residues. The CDR3 protein is CASSLCFQETQYF. The CDR3 DNA follows: TGCGCCAGCAGCTTGTGCTTCCAAGAGACCCAGTACTTC.

V gene TRBV20-1 combines with J gene TRBJ2-5; D possibly matches TRBD1 or TRBD2 (5 bases each). With 0 bases removed from V and 2 bases from J, the gap between germline ends came to 19 bases. This CDR3 spans 17 amino acids. Germline lookup yields CDR1 DFQATT and CDR2 SNEGSKA (reference sequence). In DNA form, the CDR3 reads TGCAGTGCTAGAGATTGGAGATCGCGAGGGGTGCAAGAGACCCAGTACTTC. Protein: CSARDWRSRGVQETQYF.

This clone was detected many times. The chain couples TRBV20-1 to TRBJ2-7; 10 bases line up with TRBD2. V lost 0 bases, J lost 5 bases, and 4 bases stayed unmatched. In germline, CDR1 is DFQATT, CDR2 SNEGSKA (reference sequence). This CDR3 has 14 amino acids. The CDR3 DNA is TGCAGTGCTAGAGATCCAGCGGGGGGGGACGAGCAGTACTTC. Translation gives CSARDPAGGDEQYF.

This clone occurred many times. The rearrangement uses TRBV20-1 and TRBJ1-4; D remains unclear. With 6 bases removed from V and 3 bases from J, the gap between germline ends came to 11 bases. The CDR3 sequence is 13 residues long. Germline V gene lookup returns CDR1 DFQATT and CDR2 SNEGSKA (reference sequence). In DNA, the CDR3 is TGCAGTGCCCCAAGGAGGTCTAATGAAAAACTGTTTTTT. It encodes CSAPRRSNEKLFF.

At least ten counts were recorded for this clone. The rearrangement uses TRBV20-1 and TRBJ2-5; TRBD2 matches 9 bases. The CDR3 is 17 residues long. Germline CDR1 is DFQATT and CDR2 is SNEGSKA (reference sequence). V was clipped by 0 bases and J by 5 bases; unmatched bases: 13. CDR3 region: CSARDLGGRAGSETQYF. The CDR3 DNA is TGCAGTGCTAGAGATCTAGGCGGGAGGGCCGGAAGCGAGACCCAGTACTTC.

This clone has at least ten counts. This chain joins TRBV5-1 and TRBJ2-5; a weak D match, TRBD1 (7 bases). In germline, CDR1 is SGHRS, CDR2 YFSETQ. The CDR3 runs to 13 residues. Trimming stripped 4 bases from V and 6 bases from J, with 13 bases between. For the CDR3, the DNA is TGCGCCAGCAGCGCGGGACAGTTCCAGACCCAGTACTTC. This encodes CASSAGQFQTQYF.